This entry lists 3 T cell receptor beta chains sequenced from one sample in a study of cytomegalovirus exposure and HLA in healthy donors. 13 Jbeta primers and 60 Vbeta primers were used for the PCR. Method: immunoSEQ multiplex PCR; TCRdb's copy keeps in-frame clones and lacks some. This sample has under 150,000 clones; 72% occur once, and the top ten carry about 4.4%. The sequenced sample consisted of PBMCs. The origin of the receptors is a man aged 50 or older in good health and CMV-seropositive.

Only a few counts were recorded for this clone. The chain links TRBV2 to TRBJ1-3, with D possibly being TRBD1 (5 bases). CDR3 length: 15 amino acids. The V gene lost 4 bases and the J gene lost 2 bases, with 12 bases spanning the gap. The germline gives CDR1 SNHLY, CDR2 FYNNEI. CDR3 protein: CASSVGERTGNTIYF. The CDR3 coding sequence is TGTGCCAGCAGTGTAGGGGAACGTACTGGAAACACCATATATTTT.

The chain has TRBV12-5 and TRBJ1-1, with D hard to call. The germline V gene has CDR1 LGHNT and CDR2 FRNRAP. The CDR3 is made up of 10 amino acids. V lost 2 bases to trimming and J lost 8 bases, with 3 bases between them. CDR3: CASGLSEAFF. The CDR3 DNA is TGTGCTAGTGGTTTGTCAGAAGCTTTCTTT.

In its sample, this clone was seen a few times. This rearrangement joins TRBV13 to TRBJ2-7; TRBD1 agrees at 9 bases. Trimming at V came to 5 bases and at J to 4 bases, leaving 12 bases not matched to a gene. In germline, CDR1 is PRHDT, CDR2 FYEKMQ (reference sequence). CDR3 length: 16 amino acids. CDR3 nucleotide sequence: TGTGCCAGCAGCGAACGACAGGGGGAATTCGCTTACGAGCAGTACTTC. This gives the protein CASSERQGEFAYEQYF. The variable domain in full, with the rest retrieved from reference TRBV13 and TRBJ2-7, is AAGVIQSPRHLIKEKRETATLKCYPIPRHDTVYWYQQGPGQDPQFLISFYEKMQSDKGSIPDRFSAQQFSDYHSELNMSSLELGDSALYFCASSERQGEFAYEQYFGPGTRLTVT.